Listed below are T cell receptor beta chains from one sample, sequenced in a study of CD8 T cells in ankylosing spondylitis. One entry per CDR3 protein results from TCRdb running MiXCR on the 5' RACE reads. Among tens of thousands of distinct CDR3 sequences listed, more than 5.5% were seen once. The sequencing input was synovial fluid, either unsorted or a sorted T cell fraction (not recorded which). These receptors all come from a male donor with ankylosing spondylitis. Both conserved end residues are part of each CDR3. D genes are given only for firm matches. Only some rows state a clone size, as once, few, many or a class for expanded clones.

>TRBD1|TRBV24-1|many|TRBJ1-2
TGTGCCACCAGTGAGGGACAGAACTATGGCTACACCTTC
CATSEGQNYGYTF
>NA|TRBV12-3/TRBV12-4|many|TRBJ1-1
TGTGCCAGCAGTTTAGGTGTTGGGAGAGAGGGCACTGAAGCTTTCTTT
CASSLGVGREGTEAFF
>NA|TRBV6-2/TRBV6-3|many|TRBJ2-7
TGTGCCAGCACTTTTGACCAGGGGACAGCGGGGGAGCAGTACTTC
CASTFDQGTAGEQYF
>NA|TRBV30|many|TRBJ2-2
TGTGCCTGGGCACAGGGGAACACCGGGGAGCTGTTTTTT
CAWAQGNTGELFF
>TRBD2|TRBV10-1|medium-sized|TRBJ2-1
TGCGCCAGCAGTGAATACCGGACTAGCGACTACAATGAGCAGTTCTTC
CASSEYRTSDYNEQFF
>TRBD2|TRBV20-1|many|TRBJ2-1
TGCAGTGGCGTACTAGCGTATGAGCAGTTCTTC
CSGVLAYEQFF
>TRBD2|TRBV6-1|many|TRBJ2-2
TGTGCCAGCAGTCAGCTAGCGGGAGGGCTAGTACCCGGGGAGCTGTTTTTT
CASSQLAGGLVPGELFF
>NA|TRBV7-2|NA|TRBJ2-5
TGTGCCAGCAGCTTCAGCAGGGGGGGAGAGACCCAGTACTTC
CASSFSRGGETQYF
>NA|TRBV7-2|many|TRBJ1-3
TGTGCCAGCCGCCCGCGCGGGGAGAGAAACACCATATATTTT
CASRPRGERNTIYF
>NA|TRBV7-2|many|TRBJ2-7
TGTGCCAGCAGCCACAAGGGCTTCGTCTACGAGCAGTACTTC
CASSHKGFVYEQYF
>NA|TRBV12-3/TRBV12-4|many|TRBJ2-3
TGTGCCAGCAGTTTAGTCTCACCTTCAGATACGCAGTATTTT
CASSLVSPSDTQYF
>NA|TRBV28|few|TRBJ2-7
TGTGCCAGCAGCAATGGGTTCTACGAGCAGTACTTC
CASSNGFYEQYF
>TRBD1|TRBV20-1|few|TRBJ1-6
TGCAGTGCTAGACTAAGACAGGGGGGAGAGGGTTCACCCCTCCACTTT
CSARLRQGGEGSPLHF
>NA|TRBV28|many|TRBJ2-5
TGTGCCAGCAGTACCTATCCGGAGACCCAGTACTTC
CASSTYPETQYF
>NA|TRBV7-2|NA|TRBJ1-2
TGTGCCAGCAGCCCCGGGCCCGGGGACTATGGCTACACCTTC
CASSPGPGDYGYTF
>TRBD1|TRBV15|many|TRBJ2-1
TGTGCCACCAGCAGAAGTGGTAGGACAGGGGGAAGCGTGGGTGAAAATGAGCAGTTCTTC
CATSRSGRTGGSVGENEQFF
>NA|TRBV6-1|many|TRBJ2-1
TGTGCCAGCACGCAGAGATTCTCCTACAATGAGCAGTTCTTC
CASTQRFSYNEQFF
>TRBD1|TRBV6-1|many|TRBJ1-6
TGTGCCAGCACCATGATAGGGACAGCCCTAACTACGGCCCTCCACTTT
CASTMIGTALTTALHF
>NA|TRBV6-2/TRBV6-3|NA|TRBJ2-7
TGTGCCAGCATTAACCAGGGGTACGATTACGAGCAGTACTTC
CASINQGYDYEQYF
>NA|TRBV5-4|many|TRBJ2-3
TGTGCCAGCAGCTTTTTGCGCCAACAGAATACGCAGTATTTT
CASSFLRQQNTQYF
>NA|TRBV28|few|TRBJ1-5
TGTGCCAGCAGTTTGGCGGGAGCTCAGCCCCAGCATTTT
CASSLAGAQPQHF
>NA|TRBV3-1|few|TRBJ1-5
TGTGCCAGCAGCCATTCCGCAGGTAATCAGCCCCAGCATTTT
CASSHSAGNQPQHF
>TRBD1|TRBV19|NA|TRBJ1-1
TGTGCCAGTAGTCCAAGACAGGGGAAAGCTTTCTTT
CASSPRQGKAFF
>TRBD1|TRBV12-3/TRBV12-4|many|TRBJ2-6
TGTGCCAGCAGTCCCGGGACAGTAAGTACATCTGGGGCCAACGTCCTGACTTTC
CASSPGTVSTSGANVLTF
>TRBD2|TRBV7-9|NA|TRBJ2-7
TGTGCCAGCAGCCCTAGCGGGAGGACCTACGAGCAGTACTTC
CASSPSGRTYEQYF
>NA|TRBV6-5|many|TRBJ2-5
TGTGCCAGCAGTTATAGGCGGGAGACCCAGTACTTC
CASSYRRETQYF
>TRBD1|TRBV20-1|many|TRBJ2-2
TGCAGTGCTAGAGACTCCGGGACAGGGGGCACCGGGGAGCTGTTTTTT
CSARDSGTGGTGELFF
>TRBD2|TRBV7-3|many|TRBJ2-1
TGTGCCAGCAGCACATCCGGGACTACTCACAATGAGCAGTTCTTC
CASSTSGTTHNEQFF
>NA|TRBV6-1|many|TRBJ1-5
TGTGCCAGCCGAACCCTCTCGGGCGGGCAGCCCCAGCATTTT
CASRTLSGGQPQHF
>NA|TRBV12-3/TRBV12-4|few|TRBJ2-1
TGTGCCAGCAGCCCCTATGGGGGAGGCTACAATGAGCAGTTCTTC
CASSPYGGGYNEQFF
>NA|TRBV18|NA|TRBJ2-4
TGTGCCAGCTCAGACGTGAACCGGGACCCTAAAAACATTCAGTACTTC
CASSDVNRDPKNIQYF
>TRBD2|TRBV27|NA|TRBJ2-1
TGTGCCAGCAGGCGCTCGGGACTAGCAGTCGATGAGCAGTTCTTC
CASRRSGLAVDEQFF
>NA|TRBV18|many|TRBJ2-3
TGTGCCAGCCGGACCTTGGGCACAGATACGCAGTATTTT
CASRTLGTDTQYF
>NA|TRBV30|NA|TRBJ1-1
TGTGCCTGGAGTCCTAACCTGAACACTGAAGCTTTCTTT
CAWSPNLNTEAFF
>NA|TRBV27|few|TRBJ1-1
TGTGCCAGCAGAATTCTTTCCCCTCCGAACACTGAAGCTTTCTTT
CASRILSPPNTEAFF
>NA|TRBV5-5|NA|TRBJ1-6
TGTGCCAGCAGCCCCGATTGGGGATCACCCCTCCACTTT
CASSPDWGSPLHF
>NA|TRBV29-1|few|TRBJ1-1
TGCAGCGTTGTTAGGGGCCGTTTAAACACTGAAGCTTTCTTT
CSVVRGRLNTEAFF
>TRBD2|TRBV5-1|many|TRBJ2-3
TGCGCCAGCAGCTTGACGGGAGGGCCCGGAGATACGCAGTATTTT
CASSLTGGPGDTQYF
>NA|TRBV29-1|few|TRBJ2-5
TGCAGCGTTGTCCGGGGAGGAGAGGGGGAGACCCAGTACTTC
CSVVRGGEGETQYF
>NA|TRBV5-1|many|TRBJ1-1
TGCGCCAGCAGCTTGTCGGGATTAGGGAACACTGAAGCTTTCTTT
CASSLSGLGNTEAFF
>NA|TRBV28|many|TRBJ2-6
TGTGCCAGCCGGGGCAGCTCTGGGGCCAACGTCCTGACTTTC
CASRGSSGANVLTF
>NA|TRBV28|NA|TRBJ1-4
TGTGCCAGTCGGCTTAATGAAAACCTGTTTTTT
CASRLNENLFF
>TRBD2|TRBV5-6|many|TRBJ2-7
TGTGCCAGCAGCCGTGGGACTAGCGGATCCTACGAGCAGTACTTC
CASSRGTSGSYEQYF
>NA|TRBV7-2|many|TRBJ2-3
TGTGCCAGCAGCTTTTCAACGGGAGTATTAGATACGCAGTATTTT
CASSFSTGVLDTQYF
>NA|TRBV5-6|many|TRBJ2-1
TGTGCCAGCAGGGAGCGAAGGCCGAGCTCCTACAATGAGCAGTTCTTC
CASRERRPSSYNEQFF
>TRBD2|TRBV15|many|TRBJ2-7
TGTGCCACCAGCAGACGGCGGGGGGACTACGAGCAGTACTTC
CATSRRRGDYEQYF
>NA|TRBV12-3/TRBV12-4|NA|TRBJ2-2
TGTGCCAGTGGGTCTCATTGGGACGGGGAGCTGTTTTTT
CASGSHWDGELFF
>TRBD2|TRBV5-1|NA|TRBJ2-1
TGCGCCAGCAGCTTTGGGGCCTTAGCGGGAGACAATGAGCAGTTCTTC
CASSFGALAGDNEQFF
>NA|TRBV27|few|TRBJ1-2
TGTGCCAGCAGTTCCCACCCCACAGGGAACTATGGCTACACCTTC
CASSSHPTGNYGYTF
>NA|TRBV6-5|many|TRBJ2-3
TGTGCCAGCAGTTACCCACTGGTTCCAGATACGCAGTATTTT
CASSYPLVPDTQYF
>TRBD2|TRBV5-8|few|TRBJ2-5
TGTGCCAGCAGCTTGGACCTAGCGGGTAGTGAGACCCAGTACTTC
CASSLDLAGSETQYF
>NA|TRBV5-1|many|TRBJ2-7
TGCGCCAGCAGCTTGCTCCAGGGGGGCGGGTACGAGCAGTACTTC
CASSLLQGGGYEQYF
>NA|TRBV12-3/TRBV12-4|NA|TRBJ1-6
TGTGCCAGCAGTTTATTCGGTTCACCCCTCCACTTT
CASSLFGSPLHF